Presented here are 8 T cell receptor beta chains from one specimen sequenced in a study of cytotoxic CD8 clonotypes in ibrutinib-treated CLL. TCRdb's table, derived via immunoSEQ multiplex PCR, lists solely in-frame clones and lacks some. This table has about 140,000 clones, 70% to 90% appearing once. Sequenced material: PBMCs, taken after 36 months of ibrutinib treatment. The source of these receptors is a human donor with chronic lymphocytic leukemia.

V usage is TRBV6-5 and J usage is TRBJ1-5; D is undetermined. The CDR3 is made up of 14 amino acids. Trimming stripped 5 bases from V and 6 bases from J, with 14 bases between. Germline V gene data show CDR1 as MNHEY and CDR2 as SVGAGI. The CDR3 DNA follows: TGTGCCAGCAGTGCAATGGAGGGCGGTCAGCCCCAGCATTTT. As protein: CASSAMEGGQPQHF.

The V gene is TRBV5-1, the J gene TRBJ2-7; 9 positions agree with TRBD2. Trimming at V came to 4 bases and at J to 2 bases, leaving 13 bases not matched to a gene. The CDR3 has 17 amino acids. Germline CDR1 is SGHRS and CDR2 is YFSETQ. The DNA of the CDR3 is TGCGCCAGCAGCCCCAGGCCCCTAGCGGGACCCACCTACGAGCAGTACTTC. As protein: CASSPRPLAGPTYEQYF.

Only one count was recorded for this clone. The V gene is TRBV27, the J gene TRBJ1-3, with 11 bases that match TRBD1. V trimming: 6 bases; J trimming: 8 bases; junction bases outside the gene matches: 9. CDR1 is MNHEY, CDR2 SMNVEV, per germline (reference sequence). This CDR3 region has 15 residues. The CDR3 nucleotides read TGTGCCAGCAGGGCTAACTGGGACAGGGGGGACACCATATATTTT. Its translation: CASRANWDRGDTIYF.

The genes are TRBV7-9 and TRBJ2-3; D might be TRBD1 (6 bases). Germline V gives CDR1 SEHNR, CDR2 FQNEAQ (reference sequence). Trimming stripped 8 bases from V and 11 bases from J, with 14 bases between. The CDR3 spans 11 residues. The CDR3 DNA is TGTGCCAGCGCAACCGGGACACGGCAGTATTTT. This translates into CASATGTRQYF.

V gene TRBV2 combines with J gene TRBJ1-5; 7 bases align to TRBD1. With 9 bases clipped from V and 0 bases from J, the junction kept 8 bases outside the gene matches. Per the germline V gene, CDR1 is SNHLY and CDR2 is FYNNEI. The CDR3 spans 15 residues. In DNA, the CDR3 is TGTGCCAGTGGGGACAGTTCGACTAGCAATCAGCCCCAGCATTTT. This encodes CASGDSSTSNQPQHF.

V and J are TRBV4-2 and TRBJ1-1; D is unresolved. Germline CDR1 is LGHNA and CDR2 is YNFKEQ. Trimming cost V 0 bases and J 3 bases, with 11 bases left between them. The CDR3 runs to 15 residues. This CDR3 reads CASSQDVGSHTEAFF. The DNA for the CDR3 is TGTGCCAGCAGCCAAGATGTGGGGAGTCACACTGAAGCTTTCTTT.

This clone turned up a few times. The CDR3 here is CASSEWSAGLLGIQYF. CDR3 nucleotides: TGTGCCAGCAGTGAATGGTCTGCGGGACTATTAGGCATTCAGTACTTC. The chain links TRBV6-1 to TRBJ2-4, with 7 nucleotides matching TRBD2. CDR3 length equals 16 residues. Trimming took 2 bases from V and 9 from J; bases not matched to a gene: 13. The germline V gene encodes CDR1 MNHNS and CDR2 SASEGT.

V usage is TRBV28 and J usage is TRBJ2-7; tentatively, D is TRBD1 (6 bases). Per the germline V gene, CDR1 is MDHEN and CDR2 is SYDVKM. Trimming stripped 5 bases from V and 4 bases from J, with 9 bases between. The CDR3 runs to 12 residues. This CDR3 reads CASSKQGYEQYF. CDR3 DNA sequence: TGTGCCAGCAGTAAACAGGGATACGAGCAGTACTTC.